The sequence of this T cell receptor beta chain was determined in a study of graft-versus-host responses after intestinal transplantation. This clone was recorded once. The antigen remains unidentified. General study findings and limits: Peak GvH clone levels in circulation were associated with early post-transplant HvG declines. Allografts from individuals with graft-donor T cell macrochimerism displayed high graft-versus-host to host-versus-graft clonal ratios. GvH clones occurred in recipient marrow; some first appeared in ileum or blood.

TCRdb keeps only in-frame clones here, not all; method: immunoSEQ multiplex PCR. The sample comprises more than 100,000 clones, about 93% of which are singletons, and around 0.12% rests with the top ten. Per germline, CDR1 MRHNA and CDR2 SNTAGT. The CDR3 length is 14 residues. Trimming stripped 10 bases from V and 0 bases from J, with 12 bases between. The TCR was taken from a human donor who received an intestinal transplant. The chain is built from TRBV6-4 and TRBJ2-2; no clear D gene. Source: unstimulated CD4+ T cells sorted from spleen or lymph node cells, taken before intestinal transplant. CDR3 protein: CATKLVSNTGELFF. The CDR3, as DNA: TGTGCCACCAAGCTCGTCTCGAACACCGGGGAGCTGTTTTTT.